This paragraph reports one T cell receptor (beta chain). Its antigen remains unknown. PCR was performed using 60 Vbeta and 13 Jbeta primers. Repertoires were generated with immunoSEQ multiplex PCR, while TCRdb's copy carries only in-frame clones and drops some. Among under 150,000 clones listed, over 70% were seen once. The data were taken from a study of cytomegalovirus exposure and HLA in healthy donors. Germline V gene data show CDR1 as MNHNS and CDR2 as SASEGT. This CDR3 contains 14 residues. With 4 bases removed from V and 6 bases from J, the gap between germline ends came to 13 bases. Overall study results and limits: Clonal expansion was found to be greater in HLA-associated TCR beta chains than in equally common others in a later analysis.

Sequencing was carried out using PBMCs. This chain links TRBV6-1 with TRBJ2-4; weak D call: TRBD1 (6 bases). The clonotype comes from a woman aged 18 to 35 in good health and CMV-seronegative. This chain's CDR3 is CASSVKSQGNIQYF. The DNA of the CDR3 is TGTGCCAGCAGTGTGAAGTCACAGGGAAACATTCAGTACTTC.